These T cell receptor beta chains were read from a single sample in a study of CXCR3-negative and CXCR3-positive naive CD8 T cells. TCRdb derives one entry per CDR3 protein from the 5' RACE reads, leaving out DNA. The sample totals some 130,000 distinct CDR3 sequences. What was sequenced was naive CXCR3- CD8+ T cells from blood. The source is a human donor in good health. Some clones in this sample may be carry-over from other donors' samples. The CDR3 runs from the conserved cysteine through the conserved F or W. Fields, in order: V gene, J gene, CDR3 protein.

V gene: TRBV27
J gene: TRBJ2-7
CDR3 protein: CASSLSSGGAYEQYF

V gene: TRBV28
J gene: TRBJ2-2
CDR3 protein: CAIRKTVTGELFF

V gene: TRBV4-1
J gene: TRBJ2-2
CDR3 protein: CASSQEGGNTGELFF

V gene: TRBV7-9
J gene: TRBJ2-3
CDR3 protein: CASDGSDTQYF

V gene: TRBV14
J gene: TRBJ2-7
CDR3 protein: CASSQAASYEQYF

V gene: TRBV7-8
J gene: TRBJ1-1
CDR3 protein: CASSLWGGMDTEAFF

V gene: TRBV28
J gene: TRBJ2-3
CDR3 protein: CASSLNSDTDTQYF

V gene: TRBV7-2
J gene: TRBJ2-3
CDR3 protein: CASSASGRATDTQYF

V gene: TRBV6-2/TRBV6-3
J gene: TRBJ2-5
CDR3 protein: CASSSLGGQYF

V gene: TRBV11-2
J gene: TRBJ2-3
CDR3 protein: CASSLEPTDLYTQYF

V gene: TRBV4-2
J gene: TRBJ1-5
CDR3 protein: CASSQVTGDQPQHF

V gene: TRBV19
J gene: TRBJ2-7
CDR3 protein: CASSMGGGYYEQYF

V gene: TRBV6-5
J gene: TRBJ2-5
CDR3 protein: CASSRWTESQETQYF

V gene: TRBV7-6
J gene: TRBJ2-2
CDR3 protein: CASSYAPAHTGELFF

V gene: TRBV27
J gene: TRBJ2-7
CDR3 protein: CASSSRSAATYEQYF

V gene: TRBV7-2
J gene: TRBJ2-7
CDR3 protein: CASTGDGYYEQYF

V gene: TRBV27
J gene: TRBJ2-1
CDR3 protein: CASSPGTGGDNEQFF

V gene: TRBV6-5
J gene: TRBJ1-2
CDR3 protein: CASSYSTGPNYGYTF

V gene: TRBV9
J gene: TRBJ1-2
CDR3 protein: CASSEAGTFNYGYTF

V gene: TRBV20-1
J gene: TRBJ1-4
CDR3 protein: CSARDRVWDRLEKLFF

V gene: TRBV12-3/TRBV12-4
J gene: TRBJ2-2
CDR3 protein: CASKTSLTGELFF

V gene: TRBV12-3/TRBV12-4
J gene: TRBJ2-2
CDR3 protein: CASSSRVGPTGELFF

V gene: TRBV11-2
J gene: TRBJ2-1
CDR3 protein: CASSSNILERFNEQFF

V gene: TRBV29-1
J gene: TRBJ2-5
CDR3 protein: CSVESSKGLAVQETQYF